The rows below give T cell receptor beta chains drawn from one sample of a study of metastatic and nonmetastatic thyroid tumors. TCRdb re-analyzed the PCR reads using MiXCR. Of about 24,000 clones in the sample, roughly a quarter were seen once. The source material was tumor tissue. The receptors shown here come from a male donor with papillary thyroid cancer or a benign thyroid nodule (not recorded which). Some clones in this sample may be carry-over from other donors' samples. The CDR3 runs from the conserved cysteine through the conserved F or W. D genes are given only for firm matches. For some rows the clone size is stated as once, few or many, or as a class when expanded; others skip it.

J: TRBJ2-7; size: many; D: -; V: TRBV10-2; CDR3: CASSDGEVFRYEQYF; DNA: TGCGCCAGCAGTGACGGCGAGGTCTTTAGGTACGAGCAGTACTTC
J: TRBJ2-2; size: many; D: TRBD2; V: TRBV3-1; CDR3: CASSQGPSGNTGELFF; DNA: TGTGCCAGCAGCCAAGGGCCTAGCGGGAACACCGGGGAGCTGTTTTTT
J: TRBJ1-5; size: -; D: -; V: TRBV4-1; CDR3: CASSQLGLVDNQPQHF; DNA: TGCGCCAGCAGCCAACTTGGATTGGTGGACAATCAGCCCCAGCATTTT
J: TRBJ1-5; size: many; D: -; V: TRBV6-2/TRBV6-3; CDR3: CASSYGSGKYQPQHF; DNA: TGTGCCAGCAGTTACGGGTCAGGGAAGTATCAGCCCCAGCATTTT
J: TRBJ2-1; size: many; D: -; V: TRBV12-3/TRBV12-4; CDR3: CASSGIPPLAFGMNEQFF; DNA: TGTGCCAGCAGCGGTATCCCCCCACTAGCTTTTGGGATGAATGAGCAGTTCTTC
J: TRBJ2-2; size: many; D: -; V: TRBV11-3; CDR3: CASSQDPGELFF; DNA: TGTGCCAGCAGCCAGGACCCGGGGGAGCTGTTTTTT
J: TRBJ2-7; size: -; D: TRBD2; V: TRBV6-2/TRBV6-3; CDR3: CARGLAGNYEQYF; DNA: TGTGCCAGAGGGCTAGCGGGTAACTACGAGCAGTACTTC
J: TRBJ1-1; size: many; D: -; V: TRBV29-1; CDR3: CSVAEGGAFF; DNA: TGCAGCGTTGCGGAGGGGGGAGCTTTCTTT
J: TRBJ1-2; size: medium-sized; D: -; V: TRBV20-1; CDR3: CSARSGGGYGYTF; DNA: TGCAGTGCTAGATCGGGGGGTGGCTATGGCTACACCTTC
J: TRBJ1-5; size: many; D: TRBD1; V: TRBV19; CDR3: CASAQGVGNQPQHF; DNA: TGTGCCAGTGCACAGGGGGTAGGCAATCAGCCCCAGCATTTT
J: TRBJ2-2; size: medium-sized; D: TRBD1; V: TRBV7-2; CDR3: CASSLQSGGLFF; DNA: TGTGCCAGCAGCTTACAGTCAGGGGGGCTGTTTTTT
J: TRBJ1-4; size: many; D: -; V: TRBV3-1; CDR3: CASSPRGVWDEKLFF; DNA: TGTGCCAGCAGCCCAAGGGGTGTCTGGGATGAAAAACTGTTTTTT
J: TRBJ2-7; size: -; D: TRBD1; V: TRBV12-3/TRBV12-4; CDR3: CASSPGQGFYEQYF; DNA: TGTGCCAGCAGTCCGGGACAGGGGTTTTACGAGCAGTACTTC
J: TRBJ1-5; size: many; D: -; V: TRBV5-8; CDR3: CASNLGSGPPQHF; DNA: TGTGCCAGCAACTTGGGGTCAGGACCGCCCCAGCATTTT
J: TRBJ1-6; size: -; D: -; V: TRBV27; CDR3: CASSFDRAGCSPLHF; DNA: TGTGCCAGCAGTTTCGACCGGGCAGGATGTTCACCCCTCCACTTT
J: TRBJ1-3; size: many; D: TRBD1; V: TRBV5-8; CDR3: CASSPIQGDGNTIYF; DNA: TGTGCCAGCAGCCCGATTCAGGGGGATGGAAACACCATATATTTT
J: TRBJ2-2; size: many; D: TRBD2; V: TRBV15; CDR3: CATSRGASGNTGELFF; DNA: TGTGCCACCAGCCGTGGGGCTAGCGGTAACACCGGGGAGCTGTTTTTT
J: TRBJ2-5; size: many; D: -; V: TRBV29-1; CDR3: CSVVGASGETQYF; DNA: TGCAGCGTTGTTGGAGCAAGTGGGGAGACCCAGTACTTC
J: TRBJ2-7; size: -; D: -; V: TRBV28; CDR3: CASSLSGTLFEQYF; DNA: TGTGCCAGCAGTTTATCAGGGACTTTGTTCGAGCAGTACTTC
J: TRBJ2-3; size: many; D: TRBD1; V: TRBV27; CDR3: CASRGTASDTQYF; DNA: TGTGCCAGCAGGGGGACAGCCTCGGATACGCAGTATTTT
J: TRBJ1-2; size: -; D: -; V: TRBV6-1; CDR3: CASRRGNYGYSF; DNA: TGTGCCAGCAGGAGGGGTAACTATGGCTACTCCTTC
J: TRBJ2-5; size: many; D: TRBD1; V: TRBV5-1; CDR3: CASGKGQGGETQYF; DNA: TGCGCCAGCGGCAAGGGACAGGGAGGAGAGACCCAGTACTTC
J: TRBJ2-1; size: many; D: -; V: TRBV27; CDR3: CASSLTRGLLNEQFF; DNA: TGTGCCAGCAGTTTGACTAGGGGGCTTCTCAATGAGCAGTTCTTC
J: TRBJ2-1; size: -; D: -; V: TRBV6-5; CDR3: CASSYGWFYNEQFF; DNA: TGTGCCAGCAGTTACGGATGGTTCTACAATGAGCAGTTCTTT
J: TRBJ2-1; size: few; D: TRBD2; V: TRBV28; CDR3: CASSHGNTSGSGNEQFF; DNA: TGTGCCAGCAGCCACGGAAATACTAGCGGGAGTGGCAATGAGCAGTTCTTC
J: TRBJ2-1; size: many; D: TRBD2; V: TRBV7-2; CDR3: CASSFIGLAGGANEQFF; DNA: TGTGCCAGCAGCTTTATAGGACTAGCGGGAGGGGCCAATGAGCAGTTCTTC
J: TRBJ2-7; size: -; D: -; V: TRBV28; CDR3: CASRRTYEQYF; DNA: TGTGCCAGCAGGAGAACCTACGAGCAGTACTTC
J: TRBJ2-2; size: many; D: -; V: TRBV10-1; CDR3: CASSAGLWNTGELFF; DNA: TGCGCCAGCAGTGCGGGACTTTGGAACACCGGGGAGCTGTTTTTT
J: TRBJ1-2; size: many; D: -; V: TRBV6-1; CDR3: CASSPDRAYGYTF; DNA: TGTGCCAGCAGTCCGGACAGAGCTTATGGCTACACCTTC
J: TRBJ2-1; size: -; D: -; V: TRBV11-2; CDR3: CPSSSRQSSSYDEQFF; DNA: TGTCCCAGCAGCTCTCGCCAGAGCTCCTCCTACGATGAGCAGTTCTTC
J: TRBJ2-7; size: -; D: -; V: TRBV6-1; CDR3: CASSPSPTEQYF; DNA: TGTGCCAGCAGTCCTTCCCCGACAGAGCAGTACTTC
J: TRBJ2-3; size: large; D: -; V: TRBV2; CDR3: CASIRDFGSTDTQYF; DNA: TGTGCCAGCATTCGGGATTTTGGAAGCACAGATACGCAGTATTTT
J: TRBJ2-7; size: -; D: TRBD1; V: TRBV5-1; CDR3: CASNSGQEVDEQYF; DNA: TGCGCCAGCAACTCGGGACAGGAGGTCGACGAGCAGTACTTC